The clone carrying this T cell receptor (beta chain) was detected only once. The data belong to a study of shared clonotypes between healthy human individuals. Overall study context: CD4 naive and memory got three plates each, CD8 naive two, CD8 memory one.

The authors loaded 150 to 250 ng DNA, roughly 33,000 T cell genomes, into sorted-subset replicate PCRs. TCRdb's table, derived via immunoSEQ multiplex PCR, lists solely in-frame clones and lacks some. The sample includes roughly 2 million clones, 90% to 95% of them seen just once. Looked up from germline, CDR1 is LNHDA and CDR2 is SQIVND (reference sequence). Trimming took 3 bases from V and 4 from J; bases not matched to a gene: 4. CDR3 length equals 16 residues. The chain uses TRBV19 and TRBJ2-2; 11 bases are a match to TRBD2. The sequence was collected from a man aged 18 to 29 in good health. The specimen sequenced was naive CD4+ T cells sorted from blood. Documented subset: CD45RA+ positively selected. The DNA of the CDR3 is TGTGCCAGTAGTATTCGGGGACTAGCGGTCACCGGGGAGCTGTTTTTT. The encoded protein is CASSIRGLAVTGELFF.